Listed below are T cell receptor beta chains from one sample, sequenced in a study of a mutant IDH1 vaccine in newly diagnosed glioma. Their antigens are not known. TCRdb's copy holds only in-frame clones and misses some; the assay was immunoSEQ multiplex PCR. The sample lists more than 55,000 clones, under 90% seen once, with around 3.5% in the top ten. This specimen consisted of PBMCs, obtained from a glioma patient whose treatment included an IDH1 peptide vaccine. These receptors were collected from a man aged 30-40 years with glioma. CDR3s include the opening cysteine and the closing phenylalanine or tryptophan. Each record gives: D gene, clone size, V gene, J gene, CDR3 DNA, CDR3 protein. D genes are given only for firm matches. Clone size is not always given. Where it is, it says once, few, many or a class for expanded clones.

TRBD1	.	TRBV9	TRBJ2-1	TGTGCCAGCAGCGTACCAGGGGGCGAGCAGTTCTTC	CASSVPGGEQFF
.	.	TRBV5-4	TRBJ1-3	TGTGCCAGCAACGTGAGGGGAGCTGGAAACACCATATATTTT	CASNVRGAGNTIYF
TRBD1	.	TRBV7-9	TRBJ1-1	TGTGCCAGCAGCTATGGGACAGGGGGCACTGAAGCTTTCTTT	CASSYGTGGTEAFF
.	.	TRBV10-3	TRBJ2-3	TGTGCCATCAGTCCCGGGGCCTTCACAGATACGCAGTATTTT	CAISPGAFTDTQYF
.	.	TRBV18	TRBJ2-5	TGTGCCAGCTCACGAAACAGGGAAGAGACCCAGTACTTC	CASSRNREETQYF
.	few	TRBV5-1	TRBJ1-1	TGCGCCAGCAGCTGGGACAACACTGAAGCTTTCTTT	CASSWDNTEAFF
TRBD1	.	TRBV11-2	TRBJ1-6	TGTGCCAGCAGCTTAAGCGCCAGGGGGTTGTCTTATAATTCACCCCTCCACTTT	CASSLSARGLSYNSPLHF
TRBD1	.	TRBV5-1	TRBJ2-1	TGCGCCAGCAGCTTAAACAGGGGGCTCGTTCGCAATGAGCAGTTCTTC	CASSLNRGLVRNEQFF
.	.	TRBV6-1	TRBJ2-7	TGTGCCAGCAGTGAAGCTAGGCCAGGCGAGCAGTACTTC	CASSEARPGEQYF
TRBD2	once	TRBV5-8	TRBJ2-1	TGTGCCAGCCCCGGGACTAGAGGGTACAATGAGCAGTTCTTC	CASPGTRGYNEQFF
.	.	TRBV5-1	TRBJ2-3	TGCGCCAGCAGCTCGGGCCGGGGAGGCACAGATACGCAGTATTTT	CASSSGRGGTDTQYF
.	.	TRBV5-1	TRBJ2-2	TGCGCCAGCAGCTTGGTTCAGTCGAACACCGGGGAGCTGTTTTTT	CASSLVQSNTGELFF
.	.	TRBV28	TRBJ2-7	TGTGCCAGCAGTTTTCACCACGAGCAGTACTTC	CASSFHHEQYF
.	.	TRBV30	TRBJ1-2	TGTGCCTGGAGTTTAGCAGGGACCTATGGCTACACCTTC	CAWSLAGTYGYTF
.	.	TRBV30	TRBJ1-4	TGTGCCTGGAGTTCAAGGTTGAATGAAAAACTGTTTTTT	CAWSSRLNEKLFF
.	once	TRBV5-8	TRBJ2-5	TGTGCCAGCAGCTTTTTGACGGGGGCACAAGAGACCCAGTACTTC	CASSFLTGAQETQYF
TRBD1	.	TRBV6-1	TRBJ1-4	TGTGCCAGCAGTGCTGGGACAGTGGAAAAACTGTTTTTT	CASSAGTVEKLFF
.	.	TRBV18	TRBJ1-1	TGTGCCAGCTCACCACCTAGGAAGTCAGGGGATACGAACACTGAAGCTTTCTTT	CASSPPRKSGDTNTEAFF
TRBD1	.	TRBV7-3	TRBJ2-5	TGTGCCAGCAGCCCCGGACAGGGCAGGGAGACCCAGTACTTC	CASSPGQGRETQYF
.	.	TRBV7-3	TRBJ2-1	TGTGCCACCGCGCCTGGGTCGGGGTACAATGAGCAGTTCTTC	CATAPGSGYNEQFF
TRBD2	.	TRBV28	TRBJ2-3	TGTGCCAGCAGACTGACTAGCGGGAGGGCAGATACGCAGTATTTT	CASRLTSGRADTQYF
.	.	TRBV27	TRBJ2-2	TGTGCCAGCAGTCCAAGGGTGTTCGGCGGGGAGCTGTTTTTT	CASSPRVFGGELFF
.	.	TRBV7-2	TRBJ2-3	TGTGCCAGCAGCACCCTACGGGCCTCTCGCACAGATACGCAGTATTTT	CASSTLRASRTDTQYF
TRBD2	.	TRBV9	TRBJ2-3	TGTGCCAGCAGACCCGCGGGGGGTACGCAGTATTTT	CASRPAGGTQYF
.	.	TRBV2	TRBJ2-3	TGTGCCAGAGGCCAGGGTCGGAGCACAGATACGCAGTATTTT	CARGQGRSTDTQYF
.	.	TRBV4-1	TRBJ2-3	TGCGCCAGCAGTCCCAGGGGGGCTACTACAGATACGCAGTATTTT	CASSPRGATTDTQYF
.	once	TRBV18	TRBJ2-1	TGTGCCAGCTCACCACAGTTAGCCGGCAATGAGCAGTTCTTC	CASSPQLAGNEQFF
.	.	TRBV6-1	TRBJ2-6	TGTGCCAGCACCGACAGCCCCGGGGTCCTGACTTTC	CASTDSPGVLTF
TRBD2	.	TRBV29-1	TRBJ2-1	TGCAGCGCCGGACTAGCGGACTACAATGAGCAGTTCTTC	CSAGLADYNEQFF
.	.	TRBV13	TRBJ2-7	TGTGCCAGCAGCTTTCAATCCGGGGGGCCCTACGAGCAGTACTTC	CASSFQSGGPYEQYF
.	.	TRBV5-5	TRBJ2-7	TGTGCCAGCAGCTTTCTAGAGGAATTGGGCGAGCAGTACTTC	CASSFLEELGEQYF
TRBD1	.	TRBV6-5	TRBJ1-5	TGTGCCAGCAAGGGGGACAGAACAAGCAATCAGCCCCAGCATTTT	CASKGDRTSNQPQHF
.	.	TRBV7-9	TRBJ1-2	TGTGCCAGCAGCTTAGTGCCCGGGGCCTTATCCTATGGCTACACCTTC	CASSLVPGALSYGYTF
.	.	TRBV5-4	TRBJ2-5	TGTGCCAGCAGCTTGGAGACAGCGGAGACCCAGTACTTC	CASSLETAETQYF
TRBD2	.	TRBV2	TRBJ2-7	TGTGCCAGCAATCTATACCAGGGACTAGCGGGAGCGGGCTACGAGCAGTACTTC	CASNLYQGLAGAGYEQYF
.	.	TRBV2	TRBJ1-1	TGTGCCAGCAGCAAGGAGGGAAGGATTGAAGCTTTCTTT	CASSKEGRIEAFF
.	.	TRBV15	TRBJ2-2	TGTGCCACCAGCAGCTTCTCCGGGGAGCTGTTTTTT	CATSSFSGELFF
.	once	TRBV9	TRBJ2-1	TGTGCCAGCAGCGTAGGGGTCAGGGATGAGCAGTTCTTC	CASSVGVRDEQFF
TRBD1	once	TRBV7-2	TRBJ2-7	TGTGCCAGCAGCCCTGGCGGACAGGGGTTCGAGCAGTACTTC	CASSPGGQGFEQYF
.	.	TRBV6-5	TRBJ2-3	TGTGCCAGCAGTCTACAGGGTAGCACAGGCGATACGCAGTATTTT	CASSLQGSTGDTQYF
.	few	TRBV5-8	TRBJ2-1	TGTGCCAGCAAAAGGACAGCGAGCTCCTACAATGAGCAGTTCTTC	CASKRTASSYNEQFF
.	.	TRBV7-8	TRBJ1-3	TGTGCCAGCTCCTTAGGGAGGGAAGGACTAGCTGGAAACACCATATATTTT	CASSLGREGLAGNTIYF
TRBD2	.	TRBV9	TRBJ2-1	TGTGCCAGCAGCGTAGCGGGAGGGCCTCTGGATGAGCAGTTCTTC	CASSVAGGPLDEQFF
.	.	TRBV18	TRBJ2-5	TGTGCCAGCTCACCACCCTCCGGTTTAGAAGAGACCCAGTACTTC	CASSPPSGLEETQYF
.	.	TRBV5-5	TRBJ1-2	TGTGCCAGCAGCTTGGTTTGGGGGAATTCCCCCCATGGCTACACCTTC	CASSLVWGNSPHGYTF
.	once	TRBV18	TRBJ1-1	TGTGCCAGCTCACCAGGGGGTGAAGCTTTCTTT	CASSPGGEAFF
TRBD1	.	TRBV5-4	TRBJ1-2	TGTGCCAGCAGCTCCGTTACAGGGGGCGATGGCTACACCTTC	CASSSVTGGDGYTF